What follows is one T cell receptor beta chain and its context. The sample is drawn from a study of blood T cell repertoires in COVID-19. In the study overall: Samples came from the United States, Italy and Spain, spanning acute and convalescent COVID-19. In each case, the material was cDNA or gDNA derived from T cells, B-cell-depleted T cells, or PBMCs.

As processed by the authors: Reference gene primer amplification yielded estimated nucleated cell counts. TCRdb's copy holds only in-frame clones and misses some; the assay was immunoSEQ multiplex PCR. The D gene and trimming were derived from the DNA, and the V and J assignments and clone size from that table. This repertoire shows 55,000 to 80,000 clones, approximately 82% found once; its top ten account for about 16%. The CDR3 is 15 amino acids. The junction had 13 bases not matched to a gene; V was cut back by 3 bases and J by 9 bases. Germline CDR1 reads MNHNS; CDR2 reads SASEGT. The origin of this receptor is a man aged 80 or over with active COVID-19. Sequences were obtained from peripheral blood. This chain uses TRBV6-1 with TRBJ1-1; 7 nucleotides agree with TRBD1. The CDR3 DNA follows: TGTGCCAGCAGTGATCAAGGACAGGCGAATGCAAAAGCTTTCTTT. It encodes CASSDQGQANAKAFF.